The present T cell receptor (beta chain) was sequenced within a study of blood T cell repertoires in COVID-19 (dated by TCRdb to 2020 to 2021). General notes on the study: Samples covering the acute and convalescent phases of COVID-19 were provided by collaborators in the United States, Italy and Spain. The material from the prospective study consisted of cDNA or gDNA derived from T cells, B-cell-depleted T cells, or PBMCs. Deeply sampled blood TCRbeta repertoires from subjects exposed to, actively infected with, or recovered from COVID-19 were included in the dataset. The repertoires were released in a freely available public database intended as a resource for research on the immune response to SARS-CoV-2. Samples were obtained from the ongoing ImmuneRACE study (first 160 participants) and from about 1,300 subjects provided by 6 global collaborators. Sample metadata almost always included a de-identified subject ID, COVID-19 status, age in years and sex. HLA class I and class II types, where available, came from metadata supplied by the sample provider rather than from assay-based typing. Findings and caveats that apply to the study as a whole: The quantity of clinical and demographic metadata differed by source and by participant and was supplied without curation.

V is cut back by 5 bases and J by 6 bases, with 4 bases in the junction unmatched. The CDR3 contains 12 residues, cysteine and phenylalanine counted. Of the read, only the CDR3 DNA is kept; its 36 bases are in frame from base 1. Sequences SGHNT (CDR1) and YENEEA (CDR2) are obtained from the germline V gene. At one collaborating source in Seattle, patients were enrolled during active infection and were followed longitudinally through the course of disease. Whole blood was collected in K2EDTA tubes by collaborating institutions according to the institutions' own protocols. For TCRbeta analysis, collaborator samples were shipped as frozen whole blood, as isolated PBMCs, or as DNA extracted from either sample type. The immunoSEQ Assay, a bias-controlled multiplex PCR, was used to amplify TCRbeta CDR3 regions from genomic DNA. Regarding the original processing steps: The number of nucleated cells in each sample was estimated from the amplification of reference gene primers within the assay. To quantify the absolute abundance of each unique TCRbeta CDR3 rearrangement, sequence reads were collapsed and filtered. For each sample, productive Simpson clonality was calculated by taking the square root of Simpson's diversity index across productive rearrangements. The clones in this table, taken by TCRdb from immuneACCESS, are in-frame only. Not every clone is retained; where verified, under half of the shortfall comes from an unresolved V gene, and the cause of the rest is unknown. V, J and clone size are those of that table, while D and trimming were read from the DNA. The sample profile shows about 62,000 clones; approximately 90% of them were found once. The ten largest make up about 20% of the sample.

For this clone: Its antigen remains undetermined. No quality values exist for individual bases; no much larger clone is one base distant.

Sequencing was performed on peripheral blood. This sequence was found in a woman aged 55-69 years with COVID-19, enrolled during active disease. The chain links TRBV11-3 with TRBJ2-7; TRBD1 matches 7 bases in the middle. The CDR3 here reads CASSTGQREQYF. The DNA is as follows: TGTGCCAGCAGCACGGGACAGCGCGAGCAGTACTTC.